Listed here are 5 T cell receptor beta chains from one sample, sequenced in a study of blood T cell repertoires in COVID-19. Using immunoSEQ multiplex PCR, the repertoire was profiled, and TCRdb retains in-frame clones only, with some absent. Of some 280,000 clones detected, around 81% appear once; the ten largest clones hold around 3.7%. Sequences were obtained from peripheral blood. Receptors originate from a woman between 45 and 65 years old with active or convalescent COVID-19.

This clone was picked up a small number of times. J is TRBJ2-1 and V is TRBV7-2; TRBD2 is a possible D gene (7 bases). The CDR3 is made up of 15 amino acids. The germline V gene has CDR1 SGHTA and CDR2 FQGNSA. V was pared by 3 bases and J by 7 bases, with 16 bases between. In nucleotides, the CDR3 is TGTGCCAGCAGCTTCCAAGCGGGACAACAGAATGAGCAGTTCTTC. Residues: CASSFQAGQQNEQFF.

The CDR3 reads CASSFRDRVYGYTF. For the CDR3, the DNA is TGTGCCAGCAGTTTCCGGGACAGGGTCTATGGCTACACCTTC. The rearrangement joins TRBV28 to TRBJ1-2; 9 bases agree with TRBD1. V lost 3 bases and J lost 4; bases outside the gene matches: 3. The CDR3 is 14 amino acids. Germline-derived CDR1 and CDR2 are MDHEN and SYDVKM.

The V call is TRBV10-1, the J call TRBJ1-1; no clear D. The V gene's germline CDR1 is WNHNN and CDR2 SYGVQD (reference sequence). Trimming cost V 6 bases and J 4 bases, with 12 bases left between them. The CDR3 is 13 amino acids. The CDR3 reads CASRRERSTEAFF. The DNA of the CDR3 is TGCGCCAGCAGGAGGGAGAGGAGCACTGAAGCTTTCTTT.

This chain joins TRBV29-1 and TRBJ2-7, with D perhaps matching TRBD2 (7 bases). Per germline, CDR1 SQVTM and CDR2 ANQGSEA. The V gene lost 6 bases and the J gene lost 0 bases, with 24 bases spanning the gap. There are 17 residues in the CDR3. CDR3 protein: CSVAGVEAGTSSYEQYF. The DNA of the CDR3 is TGCAGCGTAGCAGGGGTTGAAGCGGGAACCAGCTCCTACGAGCAGTACTTC.

The chain recombines TRBV1 with TRBJ2-1; the D call TRBD1 from the table was never checked on the DNA. TRBV1 is shown as a pseudogene. This CDR3 contains 13 residues. In DNA form, the CDR3 reads TGCACCAGCAGCCATGCAGCCTACAATGAGCAGTTCTTC. The encoded protein is CTSSHAAYNEQFF.